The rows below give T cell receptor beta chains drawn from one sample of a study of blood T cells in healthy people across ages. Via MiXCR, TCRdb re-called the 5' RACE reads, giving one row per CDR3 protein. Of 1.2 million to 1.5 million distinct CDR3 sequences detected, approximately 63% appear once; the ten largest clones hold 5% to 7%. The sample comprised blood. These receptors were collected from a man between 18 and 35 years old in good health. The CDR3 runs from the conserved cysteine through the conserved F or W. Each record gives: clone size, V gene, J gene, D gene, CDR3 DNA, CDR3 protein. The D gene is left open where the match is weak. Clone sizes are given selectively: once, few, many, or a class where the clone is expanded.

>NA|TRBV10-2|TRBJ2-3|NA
TGCGCCAGCAGGGAACGCGGTACGCAGTATTTT
CASRERGTQYF
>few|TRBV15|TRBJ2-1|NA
TGTGCCACCAGCCCCGGATTAAGGAATGAGCAGTTCTTC
CATSPGLRNEQFF
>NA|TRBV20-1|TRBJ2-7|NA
TGCAGTGCTAGAGATTTTCTAGTCGGGCAGTACTTC
CSARDFLVGQYF
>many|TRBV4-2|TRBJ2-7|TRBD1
TGTGCCAGCAGCCTTGGGACAGGGTACTACGAGCAGTACTTC
CASSLGTGYYEQYF
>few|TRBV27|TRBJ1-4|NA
TGTGCCAGCAGTGCAACACCGCTAAAGGGGGAACTGTTTTTT
CASSATPLKGELFF
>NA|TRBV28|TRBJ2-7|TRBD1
TGTGCCAGCAGTCCTTCGACAGGGGTCCTTGCCGAGCAGTACTTC
CASSPSTGVLAEQYF
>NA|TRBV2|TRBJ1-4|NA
TGTGCCAGCAGTGAACGGCTGTTAACAAAGAGGAAACTGTTTTTT
CASSERLLTKRKLFF
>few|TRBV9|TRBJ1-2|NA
TGTGCCAGCAGCGTAGCCCCCTCAAATGGCTACACCTTC
CASSVAPSNGYTF
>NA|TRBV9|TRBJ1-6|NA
TGTGCCAGCAGCACCCACTCCTCAGGTTCACCCCTCCACTTT
CASSTHSSGSPLHF
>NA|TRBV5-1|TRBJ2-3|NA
TGCGCCAGCAGTTCCGCGTACAGGGCTAGCACAGATACGCAGTATTTT
CASSSAYRASTDTQYF
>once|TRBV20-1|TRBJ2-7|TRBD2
TGCAGTGCTTCCCTAGCGGGACTCGCCTACGAGCAGTACTTC
CSASLAGLAYEQYF
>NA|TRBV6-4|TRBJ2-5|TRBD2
TGTGCCAGCAGCGGACTAGCGGGAGTCGTGCAGTACTTC
CASSGLAGVVQYF
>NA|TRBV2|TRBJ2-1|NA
TGTGCCATCATCCCCGCCGGGGCTTCCTACAATGAGCAGTTCTTC
CAIIPAGASYNEQFF
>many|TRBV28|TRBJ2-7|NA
TGTGCCAGCAGTTCTCTCAATTACGAGCAGTACTTC
CASSSLNYEQYF
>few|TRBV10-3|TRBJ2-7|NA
TGTGCCATCAGTGAGCAGGAGTTCGAGCAGTACTTC
CAISEQEFEQYF
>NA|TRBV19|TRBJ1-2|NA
TGTGCCAGTAGTATTTCTAGCGGGGGGAGGATTCATTATGGCTACACCTTC
CASSISSGGRIHYGYTF
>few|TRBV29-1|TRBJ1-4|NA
TGCAGCGTTGTCGGGGATAAGGCTAATGAAAAACTGTTTTTT
CSVVGDKANEKLFF
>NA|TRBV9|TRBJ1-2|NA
TGTGCCAGCACCCCCGGAGCGATCGGGGAGGGCTACACCTTC
CASTPGAIGEGYTF
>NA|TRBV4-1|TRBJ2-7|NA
TGCGCCAACAGCCAAGACGACGAGCAGTACTTC
CANSQDDEQYF
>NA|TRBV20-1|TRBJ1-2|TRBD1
TGCAGTGCTAGATTAACGGGACAGGGAGATGGAGGGGGGGGCTACACCTTC
CSARLTGQGDGGGGYTF
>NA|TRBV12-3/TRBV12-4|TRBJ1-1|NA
TGTGCCAGCAGCCCAGAGTGGACTGAAGCTTTCTTT
CASSPEWTEAFF
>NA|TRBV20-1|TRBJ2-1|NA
TGCAGTGCTAGATCCATGGACAGCGGCTCCTACAATGAGCAGTTCTTC
CSARSMDSGSYNEQFF
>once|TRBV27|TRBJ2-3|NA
TGTGCCAGCAGTTTTCGGGATAAAACCCGACTCACAGATACGCAGTATTTT
CASSFRDKTRLTDTQYF
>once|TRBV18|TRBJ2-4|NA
TGTGCCAGCTCACCACCGCCGGGCTCAGGCGTCGGCATTCAGTACTTC
CASSPPPGSGVGIQYF
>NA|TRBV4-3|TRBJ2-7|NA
TGCGCCAGCAGCCAAGGAATAGGGGTCTACGAGCAGTACTTC
CASSQGIGVYEQYF
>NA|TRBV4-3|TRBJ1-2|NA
TGCGCCAGCAGCCAGTCTGGGGTTGATGGCTACACCTTC
CASSQSGVDGYTF
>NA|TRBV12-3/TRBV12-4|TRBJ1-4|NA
TGTGCCAGCAGTCTTCAGGCCGAAAAACTGTTTTTT
CASSLQAEKLFF
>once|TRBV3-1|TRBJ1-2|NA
TGTGCCAGTAGCCAAGATCCCACAGTGGCTAACTATGGCTACACCTTC
CASSQDPTVANYGYTF
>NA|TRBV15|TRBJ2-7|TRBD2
TGTGCCACCCGCAGAGAGGGACTAGAGTACGAGCAGTACTTC
CATRREGLEYEQYF
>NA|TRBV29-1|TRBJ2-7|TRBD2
TGCAGCGTAGTAGCGGGAACCTACAATGAGCAGTACTTC
CSVVAGTYNEQYF
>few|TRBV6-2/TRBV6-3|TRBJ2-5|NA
TGTGCCAGCAGTTACGCAGACCTTCTCACATGGCCCCAGTACTTC
CASSYADLLTWPQYF
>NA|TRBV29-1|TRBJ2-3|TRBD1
TGCAGCGTTATAGACAGGGCGGATACGCAGTATTTT
CSVIDRADTQYF
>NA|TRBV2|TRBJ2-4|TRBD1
TGTGCCAGCAGGCCGGACAGGAGTATAGCCAAAAACATTCAGTACTTC
CASRPDRSIAKNIQYF
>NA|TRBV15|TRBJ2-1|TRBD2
TGTGCCACCAGAAGTGCCAGCGGGATCTCCTACAATGAGCAGTTCTTC
CATRSASGISYNEQFF
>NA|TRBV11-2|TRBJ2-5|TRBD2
TGTGCCAGCAGCCCATCCCGGGGACTAGCGGAGCGGGAGACCCAGTACTTC
CASSPSRGLAERETQYF
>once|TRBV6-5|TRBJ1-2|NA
TGTGCCAGCAGAGCAACAGGGTTCCTCCATGGCTACACCTTC
CASRATGFLHGYTF
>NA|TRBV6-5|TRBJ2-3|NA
TGTGCCAGCAGTTACTCGATCCAAAGCACAGATACGCAGTATTTT
CASSYSIQSTDTQYF